Sequencing of this TCR beta chain was carried out in a study of cytomegalovirus exposure and HLA in healthy donors. The wider study: In terms of ancestry, the Caucasian-associated cluster contained about four fifths of the approximately 430 genotyped donors. Broader study findings: By a later analysis, the bulk of CMV-associated TCR beta chains appeared HLA-restricted.

Germline CDR1 is SGHTA and CDR2 is FQGNSA. V shed 1 base and J shed 0 bases, with 7 bases lying between them. The CDR3 contains 16 residues. This clone was counted only a few times. Its antigen remains unknown. Primers for the PCR totalled 60 Vbeta and 13 Jbeta. TCRdb's table, derived via immunoSEQ multiplex PCR, lists solely in-frame clones and lacks some. This sample yields approximately 160,000 clones, of which about 82% are seen a single time; about 0.77% belongs to the top ten. The source material was PBMCs. The sequence was obtained from a young woman in good health and CMV-seronegative. This rearrangement joins TRBV7-2 to TRBJ2-6; unclear D gene. CDR3 sequence: CASSLGRFSGANVLTF. The CDR3 DNA follows: TGTGCCAGCAGCTTAGGGAGATTCTCTGGGGCCAACGTCCTGACTTTC.